A selection of T cell receptor beta chains follows, all from one sample in a study of blood T cell repertoires in COVID-19. Some clones are missing from TCRdb's copy, which holds only in-frame ones; the method was immunoSEQ multiplex PCR. The table includes over 250,000 clones, roughly 88% detected once. The specimen was PBMCs or T cells enriched from blood (not recorded which). The origin of the receptors is a woman under 40 who had recovered from COVID-19. Both conserved end residues are part of each CDR3. A D gene is named only where the DNA matches it firmly. Expanded clones are given a class, and other clones once, few, many or no size at all.

v_call,d_call,j_call,clone_size,cdr3_nt,cdr3_aa
TRBV2,TRBD1,TRBJ1-4,.,TGTGCCAGCAGTGAACCGGGACAGCTAAATGAAAAACTGTTTTTT,CASSEPGQLNEKLFF
TRBV2,TRBD2,TRBJ2-1,.,TGTGCCAGCAGAAAGCGACTAGCGGGGGGCAACAATGAGCAGTTCTTC,CASRKRLAGGNNEQFF
TRBV5-4,.,TRBJ2-3,once,TGTGCCAGCATTCGTTCTGCGCAGTATTTT,CASIRSAQYF
TRBV27,.,TRBJ1-1,.,TGTGCCAGCAGTTCCACGGGACTGTTAAACACTGAAGCTTTCTTT,CASSSTGLLNTEAFF
TRBV19,.,TRBJ1-4,.,TGTGCCAGTAGTACCAAACAGGGAACAGGGGAAAAACTGTTTTTT,CASSTKQGTGEKLFF
TRBV28,.,TRBJ1-1,.,TGTGCCAGCATCCAAAGAGTGACAGTTTTGAACACTGAAGCTTTCTTT,CASIQRVTVLNTEAFF
TRBV3-1/TRBV3-2,TRBD2,TRBJ2-2,.,TGTGCCACCTCTAGCGGGAGTGTCCCTCCGAGGACCGGGGAGCTGTTTTTT,CATSSGSVPPRTGELFF
TRBV28,TRBD1,TRBJ1-2,.,TGTGCCAGCAGTTTACAGGGGGCGCATGGCTACACCTTC,CASSLQGAHGYTF
TRBV10-1,.,TRBJ1-2,.,TGCGCCAGCAGTCTGACTCCTAACTATGGCTACACCTTC,CASSLTPNYGYTF
TRBV19,TRBD2,TRBJ2-2,.,TGTGCCAGTAGGGAGCGGGATATGGACGGGGAGCTGTTTTTT,CASRERDMDGELFF
TRBV27,TRBD2,TRBJ2-7,.,TGTGCCAGCAGTTTATTTGTTAGCGGGACCGACGAGCAGTACTTC,CASSLFVSGTDEQYF
TRBV27,TRBD1,TRBJ1-5,.,TGTGCCAGCAACCCCGGGACAGCAAGCAATCAGCCCCAGCATTTT,CASNPGTASNQPQHF
TRBV18,.,TRBJ2-7,.,TGTGCCAGCTCACCCGAGGCGGGGCACGAGCAGTACTTC,CASSPEAGHEQYF
TRBV5-5,.,TRBJ1-3,.,TGTGCCAGCAGCCCCTACAGCTCTGGAAACACCATATATTTT,CASSPYSSGNTIYF
TRBV18,TRBD2,TRBJ2-1,.,TGTGCCAGCTCACCCTCTTCCGGACTAGCTCGATACAATGAGCAGTTCTTC,CASSPSSGLARYNEQFF
TRBV30,TRBD2,TRBJ2-2,.,TGTGCCTTCCTCGGGCTAGCGGGGGAGAACACCGGGGAGCTGTTTTTT,CAFLGLAGENTGELFF
TRBV28,TRBD2,TRBJ2-3,.,TGTGCCAGCAGTAATTTCGGGCGGGGGGGCACAGATACGCAGTATTTT,CASSNFGRGGTDTQYF
TRBV7-8,.,TRBJ1-5,once,TGTGCCAGCAGCTCCTCAGGTAGCAATCAGCCCCAGCATTTT,CASSSSGSNQPQHF
TRBV9,TRBD2,TRBJ2-2,.,TGTGCCAGCAGCGATACTAGCGGGGCCGGGAACACCGGGGAGCTGTTTTTT,CASSDTSGAGNTGELFF
TRBV9,TRBD2,TRBJ2-7,.,TGTGCCAGCAGCGCGGGGGACTACCCGGCCTACGAGCAGTACTTC,CASSAGDYPAYEQYF
TRBV6-1,TRBD2,TRBJ2-3,.,TGTGCCAGCAGTGCAACTAGCGGGGGAAAAGGCGCAGATACGCAGTATTTT,CASSATSGGKGADTQYF
TRBV7-8,.,TRBJ2-2,.,TGTGCCAGCAGCTTAGGAGGGGGTACAGGCGGGGAGCTGTTTTTT,CASSLGGGTGGELFF
TRBV15,TRBD1,TRBJ1-4,few,TGTGCCACCAGCCGGGACAGGGGTAATGAAAAACTGTTTTTT,CATSRDRGNEKLFF
TRBV15,TRBD2,TRBJ2-7,.,TGTGCCACCAGCAGAGGGGATGGCGGGAGTGAGGACGAGCAGTACTTC,CATSRGDGGSEDEQYF
TRBV4-3,TRBD2,TRBJ2-3,once,TGCGCCAGCAGCCAATCACCTAGCGGGGGAGATACGCAGTATTTT,CASSQSPSGGDTQYF
TRBV6-5,TRBD1,TRBJ1-4,.,TGTGCCAGCAGTAGGGGGACAGGGGACGAAAAACTGTTTTTT,CASSRGTGDEKLFF
TRBV3-1/TRBV3-2,TRBD1,TRBJ1-2,.,TGTGCCAGCAGCCAAGGACAGGGGTTCCATGGCTACACCTTC,CASSQGQGFHGYTF
TRBV9,.,TRBJ2-5,.,TGTGCCAGCAGCCCTTCTATGAACCAAGAGACCCAGTACTTC,CASSPSMNQETQYF
TRBV3-1/TRBV3-2,.,TRBJ1-2,once,TGTGCCAGCAGCCAAGACCCCCAGGGGTTGTTGGCTGGCTACACCTTC,CASSQDPQGLLAGYTF
TRBV6-2/TRBV6-3,.,TRBJ2-7,medium-sized,TGTGCCAGCAGTTACTCGGGGCAGGTGGACGAGCAGTACTTC,CASSYSGQVDEQYF
TRBV4-2,TRBD1,TRBJ1-1,.,TGTGCCAGCAGCCGCGGCTACAGGGGGAACACTGAAGCTTTCTTT,CASSRGYRGNTEAFF
TRBV7-9,TRBD1,TRBJ2-3,.,TGTGCCAGCAGCGTGGACAGGGCCTGGGATACGCAGTATTTT,CASSVDRAWDTQYF
TRBV27,.,TRBJ1-1,few,TGTGCCAGCAGTAGGACGGGACTCACACGGGGCACTGAAGCTTTCTTT,CASSRTGLTRGTEAFF
TRBV3-1/TRBV3-2,TRBD1,TRBJ2-7,.,TGTGCCAGCAGCCAAGATTTCGACAGGGTGTACTTC,CASSQDFDRVYF
TRBV5-6,TRBD1,TRBJ1-2,.,TGTGCCAGCAGCTTCCCCTCGGGCGGGACAGGGTGGTATGGCTACACCTTC,CASSFPSGGTGWYGYTF
TRBV10-3,TRBD2,TRBJ2-5,.,TGTGCCAGCCGGACTAGCGGGTACCAAGAGACCCAGTACTTC,CASRTSGYQETQYF
TRBV5-6,TRBD1,TRBJ2-3,.,TGTGCCAGCAGCCCGGGACAGGGGGCAAATTTGGGAGATACGCAGTATTTT,CASSPGQGANLGDTQYF
TRBV7-9,.,TRBJ2-7,.,TGTGCCAGCAGCTTAGCAATAGCACCCTACGAGCAGTACTTC,CASSLAIAPYEQYF
TRBV5-1,TRBD1,TRBJ2-7,.,TGCGCCAGCCGAAGTGTGGCAGGGGGCTCCTACGAGCAGTACTTC,CASRSVAGGSYEQYF
TRBV5-8,.,TRBJ1-1,.,TGTGCCAGCAGCTTGGGGGGGGGCCGAGGGAACACTGAAGCTTTCTTT,CASSLGGGRGNTEAFF
TRBV28,.,TRBJ1-2,.,TGTGCCAGCAGTTGGGTCGGGAGGAACTATGGCTACACCTTC,CASSWVGRNYGYTF
TRBV6-5,TRBD1,TRBJ1-1,.,TGTGCCGGAGCGACAGGGAGGTTGACTGAAGCTTTCTTT,CAGATGRLTEAFF
TRBV7-3,TRBD2,TRBJ2-1,.,TGTGCCAGCAGCTCCATTAGCGGGCCCTCCTACAATGAGCAGTTCTTC,CASSSISGPSYNEQFF
TRBV6-2/TRBV6-3,TRBD1,TRBJ1-1,.,TGTGCCAGCAGTCTAACAGGGGTGAACACTGAAGCTTTCTTT,CASSLTGVNTEAFF
TRBV7-3,TRBD2,TRBJ2-3,.,TGTGCCAGCAGCTCCCCCACCGGGACTAGGGATCAGGGCACAGATACGCAGTATTTT,CASSSPTGTRDQGTDTQYF
TRBV6-1,.,TRBJ1-5,few,TGTGCCAGCAGTGAAGGGACAGAAGGCAATCAGCCCCAGCATTTT,CASSEGTEGNQPQHF
TRBV5-1,TRBD1,TRBJ1-3,.,TGCGCCAGCAGCGCTAAGACAGGGGTCGGAAACACCATATATTTT,CASSAKTGVGNTIYF
TRBV5-4,.,TRBJ2-1,.,TGTGCCACCCCGGATGCCCTTGGGCATGAGCAGTTCTTC,CATPDALGHEQFF
TRBV6-5,.,TRBJ1-5,.,TGTGCCAGCAGTTCCCAACAGGGTCAGCCCCAGCATTTT,CASSSQQGQPQHF
TRBV27,TRBD1,TRBJ2-7,few,TGTGCCAGCAGCCCATTTCAGGGGGCGCGGAGCTCCTACGAGCAGTACTTC,CASSPFQGARSSYEQYF
TRBV30,.,TRBJ2-1,.,TGTGCCTGGAGTGTTTCTCTTCGACAGTGGCAGTTCTTC,CAWSVSLRQWQFF
TRBV27,TRBD2,TRBJ2-1,.,TGTGCCAGCAACGCGGGGGGGTTCGGGTTCAATGAGCAGTTCTTC,CASNAGGFGFNEQFF
TRBV15,TRBD1,TRBJ2-7,.,TGTGCCACCAGCGGACGTCCAGGGGGCATCTACTACGAGCAGTACTTC,CATSGRPGGIYYEQYF
TRBV5-1,.,TRBJ2-1,.,TGCGCCAGCAGCTTGGGCACACCCGCTTCCTACAATGAGCAGTTCTTC,CASSLGTPASYNEQFF
TRBV5-1,TRBD2,TRBJ2-3,.,TGCGCCAGCAGCCCCCGCCCCGGGGGGGGCAGTCAACGGGATACGCAGTATTTT,CASSPRPGGGSQRDTQYF
TRBV6-6,TRBD2,TRBJ2-1,.,TGTGCCAGCAGTCCATCTTCTGTTGGGACTAGCGGGGTCAGGAATGAGCAGTTCTTC,CASSPSSVGTSGVRNEQFF
TRBV6-2/TRBV6-3,.,TRBJ1-2,.,TGTGCCAGCAGTTACCCATCACAGATACTCTATGGCTACACCTTC,CASSYPSQILYGYTF
TRBV11-2,.,TRBJ1-4,.,TGTGCCAGCAGCTTATGGGGGGGCCCTAATGAAAAACTGTTTTTT,CASSLWGGPNEKLFF
TRBV23-1,TRBD1,TRBJ2-7,.,TGCGCCAGCACAGGACAGGGGGCAAAGGACTTCTACGAGCAGTACTTC,CASTGQGAKDFYEQYF
TRBV19,TRBD2,TRBJ2-7,.,TGTGCCAGTAGTATTGGGAGCGGGAGGGCCGCCTACGAGCAGTACTTC,CASSIGSGRAAYEQYF